What follows describes a single TCR beta chain. This clone has a handful of counts. Its antigen remains unidentified. Base quality data are lacking; no much larger clone is found one base away. The High Capacity cDNA Reverse Transcription Kit was used to reverse transcribe all of the isolated RNA, meaning that expressed TCRB transcripts were what got sequenced. Deep immunoSEQ sequencing was applied to naive, central memory and regulatory T cell samples, giving an average of roughly 3.5 million total reads per sample. Sorted cells were lysed in RLT buffer and RNA was extracted with DNase-treated RNeasy Micro or Mini kits, depending on cell number. To prevent cross-contamination, every cell subset was processed on its own, while patient and healthy donor samples were processed together. The immunoSEQ multiplex PCR was used to amplify TCRB sequences from cDNA, yielding 87-bp fragments that span the CDR3 region. Amplicons were sequenced on the Illumina HiSeq platform. Turning to the authors' computational methods: PCR bias was corrected computationally using synthetic template baselines, and reads within Hamming distance 2 were collapsed, with unmergeable singletons discarded. By aligning reads against IMGT, V, D and J genes, CDR3 length, and insertions or deletions at six rearrangement sites were assigned. Within each subset, clonotype counts were normalized to sorted cell number, after which true diversity and Gini coefficients were computed with the tcR R package. The overlap coefficient, calculated on TCRB nucleotide sequences, was used to measure repertoire sharing. TCRdb carries this immuneACCESS record with in-frame sequences only. Its versions omit some clonotypes, under half of them owing to an unresolved V gene in the studies checked, with the rest unexplained. Clone size and the V and J calls come from that table; the DNA yielded D and trimming. Here the sample has around 180,000 clones; about 13% occur a single time. Jointly, the top ten make up 0.6% to 0.8% of the sample.

Each donor gave one peripheral blood draw, roughly 120 mL on average, collected into heparinised tubes. Using a panel that included CD45RO, CCR7, CD25, CD127, CD95 and CD27, naive, central memory, regulatory and stem cell-like memory CD4+ T cells were sorted on a BD FACSAria II. Every sorted population had a purity above 95%. PBMCs were isolated immediately by Lymphoprep density gradient centrifugation and stained directly without culture. So that batch effects would be minimized, each experiment stained and sorted samples in pairs, pairing one healthy donor with one patient. This record comes from a study of beta chain features in type 1 diabetes (dated by TCRdb to 2017 to 2018). For context, the study as a whole: Patients and healthy donors did not differ in mean age, gender distribution, total cell number or subset yield. A total of 100 million to 110 million sorted cells were examined across all samples, and a strong correlation was observed between cell number per subset and RNA yield. In the study, TCRB repertoires of sorted circulating CD4+ T cell subsets from recently diagnosed type 1 diabetes patients were compared with those of matched healthy donors. Naive and central memory subsets were obtained from all 28 donors, but regulatory and stem cell-like memory subsets were isolated from only 8 patients and roughly eight healthy donors. Paper-wide results and their limitations: Naive, central memory and regulatory TCRB repertoires appeared to be more similar among patients than among healthy donors. Shorter templates might be favored by PCR, yet because patient and control samples were amplified and corrected together, any such skew would affect both groups equally. In all four CD4+ subsets, TCRB CDR3 length was moderately but significantly shorter in type 1 diabetes patients. Because cDNA rather than genomic DNA was sequenced, highly expressing activated cells could have been over-represented, although no difference in activation and CD3 levels was found between groups. At VDJ recombination sites, patients with type 1 diabetes made fewer insertions and deleted more nucleotides, a pattern implying thymic rearrangement abnormalities. Because the HLA sub-analyses included only small numbers of individuals, any influence of HLA type on TCRB rearrangement was left unresolved.

From cysteine to phenylalanine, the CDR3 is 13 amino acids long. Kept here is only the CDR3 DNA, which spans 39 bases and is read in frame from base 1. V is cut by 5 bases and J by 0 bases, and the space between the germline ends is 5 bases. The germline V gene specifies SGHAT as CDR1 and FQNNGV as CDR2. In this chain, TRBV11-2 is recombined with TRBJ1-5, with no confidently assigned D gene. The origin of this receptor is a woman younger than 30 in good health. The material sequenced was central memory CD4+ T cells from blood. The CDR3 protein: CASSPNSNQPQHF. Read as DNA, the sequence is TGTGCCAGCAGCCCCAATAGCAATCAGCCCCAGCATTTT.